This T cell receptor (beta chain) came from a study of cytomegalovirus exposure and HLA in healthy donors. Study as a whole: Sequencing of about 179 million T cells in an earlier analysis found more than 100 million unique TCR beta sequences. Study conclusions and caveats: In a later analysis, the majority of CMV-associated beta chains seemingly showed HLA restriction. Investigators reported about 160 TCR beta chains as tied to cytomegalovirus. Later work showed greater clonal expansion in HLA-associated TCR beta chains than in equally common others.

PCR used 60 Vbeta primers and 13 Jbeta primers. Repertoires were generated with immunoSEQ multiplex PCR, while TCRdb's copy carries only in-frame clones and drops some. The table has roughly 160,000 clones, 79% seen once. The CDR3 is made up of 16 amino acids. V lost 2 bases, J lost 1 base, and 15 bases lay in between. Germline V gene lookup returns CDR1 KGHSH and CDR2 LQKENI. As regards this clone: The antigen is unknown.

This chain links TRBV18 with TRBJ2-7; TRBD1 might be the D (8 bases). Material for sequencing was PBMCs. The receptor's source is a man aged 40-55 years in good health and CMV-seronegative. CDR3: CASSPTGQGGSYEQYF. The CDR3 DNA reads TGTGCCAGCTCACCAACCGGACAGGGAGGGTCCTACGAGCAGTACTTC.